The clone carrying this T cell receptor (beta chain) was recorded a few times. Its specificity is not known. Notes on the study in general: Tumor-infiltrating Treg TCR alpha and beta sequences overlapped most with tumor naive CD4+ T cells, then blood naive.

Unmatched junction bases numbered 8, after V lost 6 bases and J lost 6 bases. The CDR3 spans 14 residues. Germline assignment: CDR1 SGHRS and CDR2 YFSETQ. Full-length variable regions came from constant-region reverse primers plus semi-nested Nested Universal Primer A PCR. TCRdb ran MiXCR on the 5' RACE reads and lists one entry per CDR3 protein. The sample holds 55,000 to 80,000 distinct CDR3 sequences, 20% to 25% seen once. Memory CD4+ cells were defined as CD4+CD45RO+CD25-. Sequenced input: memory CD4+ T cells sorted from a lymph node. The subset: memory CD4+ T cells, CD4+CD45RO+CD25-. The source is a female donor with breast cancer. The chain carries TRBV5-1 and TRBJ1-2, with 10 bases lining up with TRBD1. The CDR3 DNA reads as TGCGCCAGCACCAAGACAGGGGGCACTCATGGCTACACCTTC. Its translation is CASTKTGGTHGYTF.